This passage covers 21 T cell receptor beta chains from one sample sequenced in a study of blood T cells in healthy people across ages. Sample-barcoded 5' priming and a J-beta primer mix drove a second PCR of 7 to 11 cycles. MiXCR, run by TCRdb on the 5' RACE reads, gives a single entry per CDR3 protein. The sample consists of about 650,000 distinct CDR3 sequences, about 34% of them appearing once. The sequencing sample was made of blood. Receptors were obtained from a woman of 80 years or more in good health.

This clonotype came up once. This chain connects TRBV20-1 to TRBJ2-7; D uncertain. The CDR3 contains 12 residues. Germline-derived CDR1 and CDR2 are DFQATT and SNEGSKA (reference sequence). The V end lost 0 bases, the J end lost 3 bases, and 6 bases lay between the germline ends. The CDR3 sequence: CSARDNRYEQYF. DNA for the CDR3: TGCAGTGCTAGAGATAATCGCTACGAGCAGTACTTC.

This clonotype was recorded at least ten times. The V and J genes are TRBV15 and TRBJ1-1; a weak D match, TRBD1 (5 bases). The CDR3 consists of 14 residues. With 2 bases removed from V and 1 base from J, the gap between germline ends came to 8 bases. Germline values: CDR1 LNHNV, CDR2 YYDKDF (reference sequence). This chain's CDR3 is CATSRMTANTEAFF. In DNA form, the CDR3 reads TGTGCCACCAGCAGAATGACAGCGAACACTGAAGCTTTCTTT.

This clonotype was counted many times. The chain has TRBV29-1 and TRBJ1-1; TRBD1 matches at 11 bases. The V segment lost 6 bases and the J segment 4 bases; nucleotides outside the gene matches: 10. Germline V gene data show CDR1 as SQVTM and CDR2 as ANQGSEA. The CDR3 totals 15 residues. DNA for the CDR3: TGCAGCGTCGCCGCCGGGACAGGGGGACGCACTGAAGCTTTCTTT. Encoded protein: CSVAAGTGGRTEAFF.

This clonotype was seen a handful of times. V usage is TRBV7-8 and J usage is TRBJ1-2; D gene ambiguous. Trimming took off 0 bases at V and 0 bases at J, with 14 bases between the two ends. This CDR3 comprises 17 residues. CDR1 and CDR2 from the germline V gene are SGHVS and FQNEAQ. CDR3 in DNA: TGTGCCAGCAGCTTAGCGGAACACAACCTCCCTAACTATGGCTACACCTTC. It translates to CASSLAEHNLPNYGYTF.

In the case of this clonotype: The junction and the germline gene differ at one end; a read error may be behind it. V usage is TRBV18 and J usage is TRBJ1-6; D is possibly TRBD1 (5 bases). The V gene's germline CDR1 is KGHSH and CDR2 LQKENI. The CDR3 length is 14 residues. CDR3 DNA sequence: TGTGCCAGCTCACCACAGAAGGGGAATTCACCCCCCCACTTT. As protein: CASSPQKGNSPPHF.

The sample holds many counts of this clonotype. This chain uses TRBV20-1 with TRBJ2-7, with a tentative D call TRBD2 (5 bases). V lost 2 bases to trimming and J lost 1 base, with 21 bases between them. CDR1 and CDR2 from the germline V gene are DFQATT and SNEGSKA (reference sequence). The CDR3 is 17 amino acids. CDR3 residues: CSARSPPAGLHSYEQYF. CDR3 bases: TGCAGTGCTAGATCCCCCCCCGCGGGCCTACATTCCTACGAGCAGTACTTC.

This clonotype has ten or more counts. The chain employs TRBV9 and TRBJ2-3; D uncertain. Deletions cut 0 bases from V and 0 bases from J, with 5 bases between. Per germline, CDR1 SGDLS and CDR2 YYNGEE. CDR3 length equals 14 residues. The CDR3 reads CASSVGASTDTQYF. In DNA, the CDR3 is TGTGCCAGCAGCGTAGGGGCTAGCACAGATACGCAGTATTTT.

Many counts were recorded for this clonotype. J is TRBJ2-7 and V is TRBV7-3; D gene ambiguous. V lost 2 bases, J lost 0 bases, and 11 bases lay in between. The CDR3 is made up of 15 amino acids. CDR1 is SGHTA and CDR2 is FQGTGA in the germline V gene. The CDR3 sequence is CASSLEATRSYEQYF. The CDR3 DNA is TGTGCCAGCAGCTTAGAAGCTACTCGCTCCTACGAGCAGTACTTC. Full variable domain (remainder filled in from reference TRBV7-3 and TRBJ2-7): GAGVSQTPSNKVTEKGKYVELRCDPISGHTALYWYRQSLGQGPEFLIYFQGTGAADDSGLPNDRFFAVRPEGSVSTLKIQRTERGDSAVYLCASSLEATRSYEQYFGPGTRLTVT.

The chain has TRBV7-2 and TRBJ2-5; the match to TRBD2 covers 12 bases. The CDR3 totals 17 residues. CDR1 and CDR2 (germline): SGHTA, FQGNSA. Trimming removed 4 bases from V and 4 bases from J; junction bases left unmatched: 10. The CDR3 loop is CASSSGLAGILGETQYF. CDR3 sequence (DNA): TGTGCCAGCAGCTCCGGACTAGCGGGAATTTTAGGAGAGACCCAGTACTTC.

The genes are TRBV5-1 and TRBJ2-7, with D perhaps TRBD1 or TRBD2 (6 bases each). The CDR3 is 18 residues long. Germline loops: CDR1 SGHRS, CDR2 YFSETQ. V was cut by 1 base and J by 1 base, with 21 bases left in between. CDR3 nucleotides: TGCGCCAGCAGCTTGAGGGGGGACCGGGACATACCTTCCTACGAGCAGTACTTC. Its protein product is CASSLRGDRDIPSYEQYF. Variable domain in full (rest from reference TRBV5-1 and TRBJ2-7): KAGVTQTPRYLIKTRGQQVTLSCSPISGHRSVSWYQQTPGQGLQFLFEYFSETQRNKGNFPGRFSGRQFSNSRSEMNVSTLELGDSALYLCASSLRGDRDIPSYEQYFGPGTRLTVT.

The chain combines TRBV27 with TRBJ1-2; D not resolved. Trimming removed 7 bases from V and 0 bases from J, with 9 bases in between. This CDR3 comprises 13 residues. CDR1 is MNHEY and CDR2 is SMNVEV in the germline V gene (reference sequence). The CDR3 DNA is TGTGCCAGCAAGGGCCACCCTAACTATGGCTACACCTTC. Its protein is CASKGHPNYGYTF.

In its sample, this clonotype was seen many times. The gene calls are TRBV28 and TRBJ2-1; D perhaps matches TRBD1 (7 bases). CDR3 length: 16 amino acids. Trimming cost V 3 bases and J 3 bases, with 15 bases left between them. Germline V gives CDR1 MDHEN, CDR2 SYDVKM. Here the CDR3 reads CASSFQQGGFYNEQFF. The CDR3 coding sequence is TGTGCCAGCAGTTTCCAGCAGGGGGGTTTCTACAATGAGCAGTTCTTC.

The DNA for the CDR3 is TGTGCCAGCAGTTTGACCGCACAGGGGGTGACGGTTTTCTTT. Translation gives CASSLTAQGVTVFF. This chain joins TRBV12-3 or TRBV12-4 and TRBJ1-1; 8 nucleotides line up with TRBD1. CDR3 length equals 14 residues. V lost 3 bases to trimming and J lost 13 bases; unmatched junction nucleotides: 13.

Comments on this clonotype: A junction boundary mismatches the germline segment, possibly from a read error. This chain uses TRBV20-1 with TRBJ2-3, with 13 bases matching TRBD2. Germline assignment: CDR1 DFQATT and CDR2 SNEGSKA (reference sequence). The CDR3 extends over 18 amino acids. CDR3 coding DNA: TGCAGTGCTAGTTTATCAGGACTAGCGGGGGTCCGCACAGATACGCGGTATTTT. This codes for CSASLSGLAGVRTDTRYF.

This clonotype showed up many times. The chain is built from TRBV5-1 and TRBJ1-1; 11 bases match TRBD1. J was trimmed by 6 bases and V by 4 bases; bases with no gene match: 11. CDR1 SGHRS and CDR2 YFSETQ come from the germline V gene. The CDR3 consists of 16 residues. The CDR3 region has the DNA TGCGCCAGCAGCAATCCCGGACAGGGGGCGCGTGCTGAAGCTTTCTTT. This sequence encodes CASSNPGQGARAEAFF.

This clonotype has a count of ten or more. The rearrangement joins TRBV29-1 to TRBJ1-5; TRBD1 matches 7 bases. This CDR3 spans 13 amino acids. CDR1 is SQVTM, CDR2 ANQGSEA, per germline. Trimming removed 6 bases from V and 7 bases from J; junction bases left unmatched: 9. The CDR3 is CSVGTVPGQPQHF. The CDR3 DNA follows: TGCAGCGTCGGGACAGTCCCAGGACAGCCCCAGCATTTT.

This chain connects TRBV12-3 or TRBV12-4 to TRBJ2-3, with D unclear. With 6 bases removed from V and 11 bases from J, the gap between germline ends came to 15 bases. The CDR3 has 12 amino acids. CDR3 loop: CASRVCADVQYF. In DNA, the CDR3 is TGTGCCAGCAGGGTGTGCGCAGATGTGCAGTATTTT.

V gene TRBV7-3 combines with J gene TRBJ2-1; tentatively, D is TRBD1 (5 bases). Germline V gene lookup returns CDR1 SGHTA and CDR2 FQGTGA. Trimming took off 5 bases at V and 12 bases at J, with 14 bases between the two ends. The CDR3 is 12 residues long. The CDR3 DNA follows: TGTGCCAGCAGCCCCGGTGGGGCGGCGCAGTTCTTC. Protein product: CASSPGGAAQFF.

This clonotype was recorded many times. DNA for the CDR3: TGTGCCACCCGCGGGGTGGAGGGCTTCCAAGAGACCCAGTACTTC. This translates into CATRGVEGFQETQYF. The rearrangement joins TRBV7-9 to TRBJ2-5; D perhaps matches TRBD2 (6 bases). V was clipped by 10 bases and J by 1 base, with 19 bases between them. Germline V gene sequence: CDR1 SEHNR, CDR2 FQNEAQ (reference sequence). This CDR3 has 15 amino acids.

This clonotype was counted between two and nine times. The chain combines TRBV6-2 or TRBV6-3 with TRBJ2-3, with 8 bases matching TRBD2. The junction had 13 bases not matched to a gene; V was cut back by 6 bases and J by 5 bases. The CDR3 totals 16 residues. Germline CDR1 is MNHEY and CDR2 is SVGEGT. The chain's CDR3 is CASRVTRTSREDTQYF. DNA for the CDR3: TGTGCCAGCAGAGTCACGAGGACTAGCCGAGAAGATACGCAGTATTTT.

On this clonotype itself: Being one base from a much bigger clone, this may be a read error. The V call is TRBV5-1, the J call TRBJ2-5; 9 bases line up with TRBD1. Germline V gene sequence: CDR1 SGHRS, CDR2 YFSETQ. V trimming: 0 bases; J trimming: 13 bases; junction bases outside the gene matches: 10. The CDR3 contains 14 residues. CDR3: CASSLGQGVAERYF. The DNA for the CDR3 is TGCGCCAGCAGCTTGGGACAGGGGGTCGCCGAGCGGTACTTC.